This T cell receptor (beta chain) was observed in a study of T-cell reconstitution after alpha-beta-depleted transplantation in children. Study observations and caveats: T-cell counts and diversity at one year post-transplant came mainly from newly produced T cells.

The CDR3 extends over 13 amino acids. The V gene lost 2 bases and the J gene lost 1 base, with 7 bases spanning the gap. Germline loops: CDR1 SGHDT, CDR2 YYEEEE. This clonotype was found a few times. Its antigen is currently unknown. TCRbeta library preparation incorporated unique molecular identifiers. TCRdb ran MiXCR on the PCR reads and lists one entry per CDR3 protein. This sample has about 160,000 distinct CDR3 sequences, with around 10% found just once. This chain connects TRBV5-6 to TRBJ2-7, with no clear D. The sample was PBMCs, taken before TCRalphabeta/CD19-depleted stem cell transplant. This sequence was found in a boy aged 2 to 10 with acute myeloid leukemia, due to receive a stem cell transplant. The CDR3 sequence: CASSFVSSYEQYV. CDR3 DNA: TGTGCCAGCAGCTTTGTTTCATCCTACGAGCAGTACGTC.